This T cell receptor (beta chain) was identified during a study of vaccination and CD4 T cells after COVID-19. Sample treatment: approximately 9-day PBMC culture with coronavirus spike peptide pools or control peptides (ViraFEST assay). ViraFEST relied on peptide pools to expand antigen-specific T cells; the TCRs were sequenced afterward. The Oncomine TCR Beta short-read assay was applied to DNA of cultured CD4+ T cells. TCRdb used MiXCR to reprocess the PCR reads, holding one entry per CDR3 protein. This sample has about 18,000 distinct CDR3 sequences, with 56% found just once. There are a few counts of this clonotype. The antigen is not known. Germline V gene sequence: CDR1 SGHTA, CDR2 FQGNSA. The CDR3 covers 15 residues. Trimming took 5 bases from V and 0 from J, leaving 8 bases between them.

V usage is TRBV7-2 and J usage is TRBJ2-6, with D unresolved. Sequencing was performed on CD4+ T cells from blood, cultured in vitro. The sequence came from a human donor who had recovered from COVID-19. This CDR3 reads CASSLPTSGANVLTF. The CDR3 DNA sequence: TGTGCCAGCAGCCTCCCAACCTCTGGGGCCAACGTCCTGACTTTC.